Presented here are 28 T cell receptor beta chains from one specimen sequenced in a study of cytomegalovirus exposure and HLA in healthy donors. Primers: 60 Vbeta forward and 13 Jbeta reverse. The repertoire was sequenced with immunoSEQ multiplex PCR; TCRdb's copy has only in-frame clones and lacks some. The sample yields more than 110,000 clones, roughly 71% seen once. Sample: PBMCs. The source is a man aged 30-40 years in good health and CMV-seronegative.

The chain recombines TRBV2 with TRBJ2-4, with D perhaps matching TRBD1 (6 bases). The CDR3 extends over 13 amino acids. Germline values: CDR1 SNHLY, CDR2 FYNNEI. Trimming took 4 bases from V and 3 from J, leaving 7 bases between them. CDR3 region: CASSGQVKNIQYF. The DNA for the CDR3 is TGTGCCAGCAGTGGACAGGTCAAAAACATTCAGTACTTC.

The chain joins TRBV5-5 to TRBJ2-7, with D unclear. The CDR3 is 11 amino acids. Germline V lookup: CDR1 SGHKS, CDR2 YYEKEE (reference sequence). V was clipped by 3 bases and J by 6 bases, with 7 bases between them. CDR3 bases: TGTGCCAGCAGCTCCGGTCCCGAGCAGTACTTC. This codes for CASSSGPEQYF.

This clone was seen only a few times. Mismatch with germline at one junction end may stem from a read error. The rearrangement links TRBV7-9 to TRBJ2-7; 13 bases line up with TRBD2. The CDR3 has 17 amino acids. From germline, CDR1 is SEHNR and CDR2 FQNEAQ (reference sequence). The DNA for the CDR3 is TGTTCCAGCAGCCCGGCGCCTCGACTAGCGGGGGGATACGAGCAGTACTTC. This codes for CSSSPAPRLAGGYEQYF.

CDR3 protein: CASSFTSREGQPQHF. The CDR3 region has the DNA TGTGCCAGCAGCTTCACCTCCAGGGAAGGGCAGCCCCAGCATTTT. The chain is built from TRBV6-5 and TRBJ1-5; tentative D call: TRBD1 (5 bases). Germline values: CDR1 MNHEY, CDR2 SVGAGI. This CDR3 comprises 15 residues. Trimming removed 6 bases from V and 7 bases from J, with 19 bases in between.

V gene TRBV9 combines with J gene TRBJ1-4; 7 positions agree with TRBD1. The CDR3 is 15 residues long. V trimming: 2 bases; J trimming: 3 bases; junction bases outside the gene matches: 4. The germline V gene encodes CDR1 SGDLS and CDR2 YYNGEE. CDR3 coding DNA: TGTGCCAGCAGCGTGCAGGGGGACCCTAATGAAAAACTGTTTTTT. Protein sequence: CASSVQGDPNEKLFF.

This chain links TRBV10-3 with TRBJ1-5; the match to TRBD1 covers 11 bases. The CDR3 contains 15 residues. The germline CDR1 and CDR2 sequences are ENHRY and SYGVKD. The junction had 7 bases not matched to a gene; V was cut back by 6 bases and J by 6 bases. For the CDR3, the DNA is TGTGCCATCAGCAGGGACAGGGGGAAGGGTCAGCCCCAGCATTTT. It translates to CAISRDRGKGQPQHF.

This clone is a singleton in its sample. The CDR3 spells CASSRTGDNTGELFF. The CDR3 region has the DNA TGCGCCAGCAGCCGAACAGGGGACAACACCGGGGAGCTGTTTTTT. The chain employs TRBV5-1 and TRBJ2-2; 7 bases are shared with TRBD1. The CDR3 length is 15 residues. V lost 4 bases and J lost 2; bases outside the gene matches: 5. The germline gives CDR1 SGHRS, CDR2 YFSETQ.

This clone has more than one count but fewer than ten. The CDR3 here is CASSPNVGQLNTEAFF. The CDR3 bases are TGTGCCAGCAGCCCGAATGTTGGACAGCTCAACACTGAAGCTTTCTTT. The chain carries TRBV9 and TRBJ1-1; a weak D match, TRBD1 (6 bases). Germline lookup yields CDR1 SGDLS and CDR2 YYNGEE. CDR3 length: 16 residues. V was shortened by 4 bases and J by 2 bases, with 18 bases between the two germline ends. Full variable domain (rest looked up from reference TRBV9 and TRBJ1-1): DSGVTQTPKHLITATGQRVTLRCSPRSGDLSVYWYQQSLDQGLQFLIQYYNGEERAKGNILERFSAQQFPDLHSELNLSSLELGDSALYFCASSPNVGQLNTEAFFGQGTRLTVV.

The genes are TRBV5-1 and TRBJ2-1; possible D gene TRBD2, 7 bases. CDR3 length: 14 residues. V gave up 2 bases and J gave up 5 bases, with 11 bases separating them. From germline, CDR1 is SGHRS and CDR2 YFSETQ. The CDR3: CASSLGGDNNEQFF. The CDR3 nucleotides are TGCGCCAGCAGCTTAGGGGGGGATAACAATGAGCAGTTCTTC. Based on the CDR3 plus reference TRBV5-1 and TRBJ2-1, the full variable domain is KAGVTQTPRYLIKTRGQQVTLSCSPISGHRSVSWYQQTPGQGLQFLFEYFSETQRNKGNFPGRFSGRQFSNSRSEMNVSTLELGDSALYLCASSLGGDNNEQFFGPGTRLTVL.

The chain employs TRBV5-1 and TRBJ2-7; D not resolved. V gave up 0 bases and J gave up 5 bases, with 9 bases separating them. CDR1 is SGHRS, CDR2 YFSETQ, per germline. This CDR3 has 13 amino acids. The CDR3 nucleotides are TGCGCCAGCAGCTTGGGGAGCCAGCACGAGCAGTACTTC. Protein: CASSLGSQHEQYF.

The genes are TRBV9 and TRBJ1-2; TRBD1 might be the D (5 bases). V dropped 2 bases and J dropped 6 bases, with 11 bases sitting between them. Germline V gene lookup returns CDR1 SGDLS and CDR2 YYNGEE. This CDR3 region has 13 residues. CDR3: CASSVTEENGYTF. For the CDR3, the DNA is TGTGCCAGCAGCGTGACAGAAGAGAATGGCTACACCTTC.

The chain recombines TRBV10-3 with TRBJ2-1; the D gene is possibly TRBD1 (6 bases). This CDR3 is 15 amino acids long. V was cut by 0 bases and J by 5 bases, with 11 bases left in between. Germline values: CDR1 ENHRY, CDR2 SYGVKD. The CDR3 region is CAISESGTRHNEQFF. In DNA form, the CDR3 reads TGTGCCATCAGTGAGTCGGGGACACGCCACAATGAGCAGTTCTTC.

This chain uses TRBV2 with TRBJ1-2; TRBD1 agrees at 10 bases. The J segment lost 5 bases and the V segment lost 9 bases, leaving 6 bases of the junction unmatched. This CDR3 comprises 13 residues. Germline V gene data show CDR1 as SNHLY and CDR2 as FYNNEI. The CDR3 loop is CASLPGQGYGYTF. The CDR3 DNA reads TGTGCCAGTCTCCCGGGACAGGGGTATGGCTACACCTTC.

This clone was picked up a small number of times. This chain links TRBV6-5 with TRBJ2-2; 9 bases line up with TRBD1. CDR1 and CDR2 (germline): MNHEY, SVGAGI. CDR3 length: 15 residues. V lost 6 bases, J lost 5 bases, and 7 bases stayed unmatched. DNA of the CDR3: TGTGCCAGCAGGACGGGACAGGGAGAAACCGGGGAGCTGTTTTTT. This gives the protein CASRTGQGETGELFF.

The CDR3 region is CASSSSVGYNEQFF. CDR3 coding DNA: TGTGCCAGCAGCTCCTCGGTTGGCTACAATGAGCAGTTCTTC. V is TRBV7-3 and J is TRBJ2-1, with D hard to call. The CDR3 runs to 14 residues. The V and J ends lost 4 bases and 3 bases respectively, with 10 bases between them. Per the germline V gene, CDR1 is SGHTA and CDR2 is FQGTGA.

V is TRBV5-6 and J is TRBJ2-1; D gene ambiguous. The CDR3 runs 11 residues. Germline assignment: CDR1 SGHDT and CDR2 YYEEEE. V was cut by 1 base and J by 10 bases, with 6 bases left in between. The CDR3 region has the DNA TGTGCCAGCAGCTTGTCCGTGGAGCAGTTCTTC. This encodes CASSLSVEQFF. The full variable domain, completed using reference TRBV5-6 and TRBJ2-1, is DAGVTQSPTHLIKTRGQQVTLRCSPKSGHDTVSWYQQALGQGPQFIFQYYEEEERQRGNFPDRFSGHQFPNYSSELNVNALLLGDSALYLCASSLSVEQFFGPGTRLTVL.

The gene calls are TRBV6-5 and TRBJ1-2; D is uncertain. This CDR3 contains 15 residues. V lost 6 bases, J lost 5 bases, and 19 bases lay in between. CDR1 MNHEY and CDR2 SVGAGI come from the germline V gene. The CDR3 sequence is CASRREHVGGYGYTF. DNA for the CDR3: TGTGCCAGCAGGAGGGAGCATGTTGGTGGGTATGGCTACACCTTC.

The chain couples TRBV5-4 to TRBJ2-5, with a weak D call TRBD2 (5 bases). V was shortened by 0 bases and J by 4 bases, with 13 bases between the two germline ends. Looked up from germline, CDR1 is SGHNT and CDR2 is YYREEE (reference sequence). There are 15 residues in the CDR3. As DNA, the CDR3 is TGTGCCAGCAGCTTGGCCGACACGAGGGCAGAGACCCAGTACTTC. Encoded protein: CASSLADTRAETQYF.

For this clone: Other DNA sequences from this sample encode an identical CDR3 as well. The V gene is TRBV6-6, the J gene TRBJ1-1; 8 bases line up with TRBD1. Germline V gives CDR1 MNHNY, CDR2 SVGAGI (reference sequence). The CDR3 is made up of 14 amino acids. V lost 2 bases and J lost 8; bases outside the gene matches: 7. The CDR3 loop is CASSYGTGGTEAFF. In DNA, the CDR3 is TGTGCCAGCAGTTACGGAACAGGGGGAACGGAAGCTTTCTTT.

This clone was detected only a few times. V gene TRBV5-4 combines with J gene TRBJ1-2; TRBD1 agrees at 10 bases. The CDR3 has 17 amino acids. The V and J ends lost 3 bases and 2 bases, in that order; junction bases with no gene match: 10. Germline CDR1 reads SGHNT; CDR2 reads YYREEE (reference sequence). CDR3 nucleotides: TGTGCCAGCAGCTCTATCAATCCGGGACAGGGGAACTATGGCTACACCTTC. It codes for CASSSINPGQGNYGYTF.

The rearrangement links TRBV30 to TRBJ1-1; D remains unclear. The CDR3 extends over 12 amino acids. The V gene's germline CDR1 is GTSNPN and CDR2 SVGIG (reference sequence). Trimming cost V 5 bases and J 8 bases, with 15 bases left between them. CDR3 sequence: CAWDDSGREAFF. In nucleotides, the CDR3 is TGTGCCTGGGATGACTCCGGCCGCGAAGCTTTCTTT. The whole variable domain, filled in from reference TRBV30 and TRBJ1-1, reads SQTIHQWPATLVQPVGSPLSLECTVEGTSNPNLYWYRQAAGRGLQLLFYSVGIGQISSEVPQNLSASRPQDRQFILSSKKLLLSDSGFYLCAWDDSGREAFFGQGTRLTVV.

The chain couples TRBV6-6 to TRBJ1-6; D not certain. The CDR3 covers 14 residues. Per the germline V gene, CDR1 is MNHNY and CDR2 is SVGAGI (reference sequence). Trimming removed 8 bases from V and 0 bases from J, with 8 bases in between. The CDR3 spells CASVSSSYNSPLHF. For the CDR3, the DNA is TGTGCCAGCGTATCCAGCTCCTATAATTCACCCCTCCACTTT.

The rearrangement uses TRBV28 and TRBJ1-6, with a tentative D call TRBD1 (6 bases). CDR3 length: 14 amino acids. Germline CDR1 and CDR2: MDHEN and SYDVKM. The V and J ends lost 7 bases and 5 bases respectively, with 12 bases between them. The CDR3 region has the DNA TGTGCCAGCATTAAGGACAGAAATAATTCACCCCTCCACTTT. Protein: CASIKDRNNSPLHF.

The V call is TRBV7-8, the J call TRBJ1-2; TRBD1 is a possible D gene (5 bases). The CDR3 is 14 amino acids. Trimming left V 5 bases short and J 5 bases short, with 15 bases between. In germline, CDR1 is SGHVS, CDR2 FQNEAQ. CDR3 coding DNA: TGTGCCAGCAGCCCCCGTGTGGGGGGATATGGCTACACCTTC. Translating it yields CASSPRVGGYGYTF. The full variable domain, completed using reference TRBV7-8 and TRBJ1-2, is GAGVSQSPRYKVAKRGQDVALRCDPISGHVSLFWYQQALGQGPEFLTYFQNEAQLDKSGLPSDRFFAERPEGSVSTLKIQRTQQEDSAVYLCASSPRVGGYGYTFGSGTRLTVV.

This clone was counted a few times. V gene TRBV4-1 combines with J gene TRBJ2-3; 7 bases line up with TRBD2. Unmatched junction bases numbered 4, after V lost 0 bases and J lost 1 base. CDR1 is MGHRA, CDR2 YSYEKL, per germline. The CDR3 extends over 16 amino acids. The DNA for the CDR3 is TGCGCCAGCAGCCAAGATGGGGCGGGGGGCACAGATACGCAGTATTTT. Protein: CASSQDGAGGTDTQYF.

This chain links TRBV7-3 with TRBJ1-2; D is unclear. The CDR3 has 13 residues. Germline lookup yields CDR1 SGHTA and CDR2 FQGTGA. Trimming took off 5 bases at V and 8 bases at J, with 15 bases between the two ends. CDR3 protein: CASSPYSFGGYTF. The CDR3 coding sequence is TGTGCCAGCAGCCCCTACAGCTTCGGAGGCTACACCTTC.

The V gene is TRBV6-1, the J gene TRBJ1-4; tentatively, D is TRBD1 (6 bases). Trimming removed 6 bases from V and 4 bases from J, with 12 bases in between. CDR1 is MNHNS, CDR2 SASEGT, per germline. The CDR3 runs to 14 residues. DNA for the CDR3: TGTGCCAGCAGACAGGGTTTGATTAATGAAAAACTGTTTTTT. It encodes CASRQGLINEKLFF.

This clone was recorded only once. The J gene is TRBJ2-1, the V gene TRBV11-3, with TRBD1 matching over 8 bases. The CDR3 has 14 amino acids. Trimming at V came to 5 bases and at J to 10 bases, leaving 10 bases not matched to a gene. Per germline, CDR1 SGHNT and CDR2 YENEEA. CDR3 in amino acids: CASSPTHRGNEQFF. In DNA, the CDR3 is TGTGCCAGCAGCCCTACACACAGGGGGAACGAGCAGTTCTTC.